This TCR beta chain came from a study of T cells in Graves' hyperthyroidism and ophthalmopathy. Study conclusions and caveats: Most thyroid clonotypes expanded above 0.001 were also detected in blood.

Absence of ophthalmopathy progression within 18 months defined stable Graves' hyperthyroidism. Patients were aged 18 to 65, had disease duration under 2 months, and had newly diagnosed hyperthyroidism. Researchers barred patients who had uncontrolled infection, other autoimmune disease, pregnancy or lactation. Authors of the study amplified TCR beta CDR3 regions from RNA transcripts. The HTBI primer set served for first-round RT-PCR of the TCR CDR3. TCRdb re-derived calls from the multiplex PCR reads in MiXCR, one entry per CDR3 protein. This table holds around 760,000 distinct CDR3 sequences, roughly a third found once. Notes on this clonotype: Its antigen is as yet unknown.

This CDR3 has 14 residues. Per the germline V gene, CDR1 is WSHSY and CDR2 is SAAADI. Trimming removed 8 bases from V and 1 base from J; junction bases left unmatched: 7. The sequence came from a woman in her thirties or forties with Graves' hyperthyroidism. Sequenced material: blood. The rearrangement links TRBV10-2 to TRBJ1-1; the match to TRBD1 covers 7 bases. The CDR3 reads CASVGGTANTEAFF. In nucleotides, the CDR3 is TGCGCCAGCGTGGGTGGGACAGCGAACACTGAAGCTTTCTTT.